This TCR beta chain comes out of a study of CD8 T cells in ankylosing spondylitis. Notes on the study in general: Reactive arthritis synovial fluid and blood previously showed some of these motif variants. Seemingly characteristic of ankylosing spondylitis blood was a TCR beta motif consisting of 7 or 8 highly homologous variants. Reports say disease-linked clones showed up significantly more in matched ankylosing spondylitis synovial fluid. CD8+ disease-linked clones were present at relatively low frequencies in blood.

CDR1 is SGHTA and CDR2 is FQGNSA in the germline V gene. The CDR3 is 17 amino acids. With 1 base removed from V and 4 bases from J, the gap between germline ends came to 17 bases. In regard to this clonotype: Antigen unknown.

Researchers built TCR beta libraries using quantitative 5'-RACE with molecular barcodes. Each CDR3 protein gets one entry after TCRdb re-called the 5' RACE reads with MiXCR. Of hundreds of thousands of distinct CDR3 sequences detected, approximately 12% appear once; the ten largest clones hold 0.45% to 0.6%. The receptor was isolated from a male donor with ankylosing spondylitis. V gene TRBV7-2 combines with J gene TRBJ2-1; maybe TRBD2 (6 bases). The sample taken for sequencing was blood, either unsorted or a sorted T cell fraction (not recorded which). DNA for the CDR3: TGTGCCAGCAGCTTAGTTATAGACGTGGGGGGATACAATGAGCAGTTCTTC. Amino acids: CASSLVIDVGGYNEQFF.